A single T cell receptor (beta chain) is shown here with its context. Antigen unknown. The data were produced by immunoSEQ multiplex PCR, yet TCRdb's version contains in-frame clones alone and is incomplete. Of around 33,000 clones in the sample, over 75% were seen once. These data originate in a study of T cells in localized non-small cell lung cancer. Study outcomes and limitations: Those with higher blood T cell density had longer overall survival. Because only a single region of the tumor was sequenced, heterogeneity remains possible. Adjacent uninvolved lung had the highest clonality, suggesting focused antigen responses.

The sequencing here drew on peripheral blood, taken before any cancer treatment. This receptor was identified in a male donor older than 55 with stage III squamous cell lung carcinoma.

The CDR3 nucleotides are TGTGCCAGCAGCCCGACACGGGGGAACACTGAAGCTTTCTTT. Amino acid sequence: CASSPTRGNTEAFF. This chain connects TRBV5-4 to TRBJ1-1; no clear D. Trimming shortened V by 4 bases and J by 1 base, and 11 bases separated the two germline ends. The CDR3 is 14 residues long. CDR1 is SGHNT, CDR2 YYREEE, per germline (reference sequence).